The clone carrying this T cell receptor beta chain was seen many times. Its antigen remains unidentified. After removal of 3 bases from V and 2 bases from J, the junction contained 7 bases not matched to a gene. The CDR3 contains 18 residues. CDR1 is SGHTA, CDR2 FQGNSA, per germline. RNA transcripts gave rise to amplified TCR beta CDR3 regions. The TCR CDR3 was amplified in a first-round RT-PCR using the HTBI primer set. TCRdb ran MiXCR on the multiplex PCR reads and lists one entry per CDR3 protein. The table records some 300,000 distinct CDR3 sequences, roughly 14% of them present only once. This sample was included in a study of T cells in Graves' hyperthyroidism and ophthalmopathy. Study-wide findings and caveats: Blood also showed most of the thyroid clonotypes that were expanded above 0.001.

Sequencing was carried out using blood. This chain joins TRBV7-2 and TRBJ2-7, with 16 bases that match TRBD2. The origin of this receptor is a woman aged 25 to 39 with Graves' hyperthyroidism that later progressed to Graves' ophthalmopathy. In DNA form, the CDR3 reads TGTGCCAGCAGCTTCCCCGGGACTAGCGGGAGGGCGGCCTACGAGCAGTACTTC. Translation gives CASSFPGTSGRAAYEQYF.